This TCR beta chain was captured in a study of blood T cells in healthy people across ages. About the research overall: With template switching, about one barcoded beta molecule was captured per two T cells.

Using a J-beta primer mix together with a sample-barcoded 5' primer, a second PCR was run for about 6 to 11 cycles. Each TCR beta cDNA got a 12-nucleotide random molecular identifier. MiXCR, applied by TCRdb to the 5' RACE reads, yields one record per CDR3 protein. The data contain more than 500,000 distinct CDR3 sequences, 27% of them singletons. Study-wide findings and caveats: Leaving the PBMCs unsorted stopped any conclusive comparison of naive versus antigen-experienced cells.

The CDR3 consists of 14 residues. The ends were cut back, 6 bases at V and 0 bases at J, with 9 bases in the middle. Germline CDR1 SNHLY, CDR2 FYNNEI. This clonotype occurred a few times. Its target is unknown. The chain is built from TRBV2 and TRBJ2-4; D unresolved. The clonotype originates from a woman in her seventies in good health. The sequencing input was blood. In DNA, the CDR3 is TGTGCCAGCAGGCCCCAAGTAGCCAAAAACATTCAGTACTTC. This codes for CASRPQVAKNIQYF.